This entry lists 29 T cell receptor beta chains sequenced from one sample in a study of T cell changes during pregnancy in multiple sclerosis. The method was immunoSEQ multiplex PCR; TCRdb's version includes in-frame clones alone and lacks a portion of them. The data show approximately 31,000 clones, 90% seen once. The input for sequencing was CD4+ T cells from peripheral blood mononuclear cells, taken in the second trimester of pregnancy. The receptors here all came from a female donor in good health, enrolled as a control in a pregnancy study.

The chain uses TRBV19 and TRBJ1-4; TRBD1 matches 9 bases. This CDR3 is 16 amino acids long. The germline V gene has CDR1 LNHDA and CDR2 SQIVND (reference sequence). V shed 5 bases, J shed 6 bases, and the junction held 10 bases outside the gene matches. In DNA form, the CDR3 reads TGTGCCAGTAGTCCTTCCCCGGGACAGGGAGATGAAAAACTGTTTTTT. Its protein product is CASSPSPGQGDEKLFF.

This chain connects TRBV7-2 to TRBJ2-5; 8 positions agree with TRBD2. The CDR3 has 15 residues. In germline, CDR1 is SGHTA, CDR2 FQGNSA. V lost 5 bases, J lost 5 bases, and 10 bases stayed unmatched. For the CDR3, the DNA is TGTGCCAGCAGCAGACCTAGCGGGCCAGGGGAGACCCAGTACTTC. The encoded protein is CASSRPSGPGETQYF.

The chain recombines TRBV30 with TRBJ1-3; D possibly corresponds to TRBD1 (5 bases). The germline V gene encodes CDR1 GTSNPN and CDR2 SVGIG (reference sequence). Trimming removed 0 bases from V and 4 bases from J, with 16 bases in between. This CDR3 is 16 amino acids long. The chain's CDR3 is CAWSVRRGVRGNTIYF. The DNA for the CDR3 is TGTGCCTGGAGTGTACGTCGGGGGGTTAGGGGAAACACCATATATTTT.

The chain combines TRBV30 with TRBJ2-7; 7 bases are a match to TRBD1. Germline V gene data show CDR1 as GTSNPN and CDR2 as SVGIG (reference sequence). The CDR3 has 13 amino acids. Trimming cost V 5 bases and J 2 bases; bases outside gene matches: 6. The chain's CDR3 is CAWAGGSAYEQYF. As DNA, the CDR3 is TGTGCCTGGGCAGGGGGTTCCGCCTACGAGCAGTACTTC.

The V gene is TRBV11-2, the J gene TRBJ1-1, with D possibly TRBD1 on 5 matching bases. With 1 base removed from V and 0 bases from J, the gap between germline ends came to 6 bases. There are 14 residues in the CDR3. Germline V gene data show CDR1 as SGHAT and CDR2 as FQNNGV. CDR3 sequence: CASSLAGMNTEAFF. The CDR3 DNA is TGTGCCAGCAGCTTAGCAGGGATGAACACTGAAGCTTTCTTT.

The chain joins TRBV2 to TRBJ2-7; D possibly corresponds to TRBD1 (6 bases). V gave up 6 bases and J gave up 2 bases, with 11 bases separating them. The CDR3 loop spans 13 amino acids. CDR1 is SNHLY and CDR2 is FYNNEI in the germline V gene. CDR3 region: CASSRNRAYEQYF. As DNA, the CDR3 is TGTGCCAGCAGCCGGAACAGGGCCTACGAGCAGTACTTC.

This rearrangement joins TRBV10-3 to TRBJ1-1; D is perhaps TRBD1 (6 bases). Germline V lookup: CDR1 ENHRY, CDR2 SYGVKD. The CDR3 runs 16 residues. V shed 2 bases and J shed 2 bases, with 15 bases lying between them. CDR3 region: CAISEPRGTFNTEAFF. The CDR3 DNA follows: TGTGCCATCAGTGAGCCCCGAGGGACATTTAACACTGAAGCTTTCTTT.

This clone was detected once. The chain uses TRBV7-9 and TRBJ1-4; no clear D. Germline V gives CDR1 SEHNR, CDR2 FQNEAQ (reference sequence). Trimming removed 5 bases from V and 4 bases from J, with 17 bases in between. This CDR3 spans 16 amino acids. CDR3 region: CASSPTGSGNNEKLFF. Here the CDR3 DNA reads TGTGCCAGCAGCCCCACGGGGTCTGGGAATAATGAAAAACTGTTTTTT.

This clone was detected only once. The CDR3 DNA reads as TGTGCCAGCAGCAAAGGGGGACAGCCTAACTATGGCTACACCTTC. This gives the protein CASSKGGQPNYGYTF. V is TRBV21-1 and J is TRBJ1-2; the table's D gene call, TRBD1, was not cross checked with the DNA. TRBV21-1 is flagged as a pseudogene. CDR3 length equals 15 residues.

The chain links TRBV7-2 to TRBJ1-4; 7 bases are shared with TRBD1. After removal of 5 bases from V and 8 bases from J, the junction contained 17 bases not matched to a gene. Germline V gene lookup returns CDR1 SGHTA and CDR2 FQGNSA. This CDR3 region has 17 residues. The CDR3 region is CASSPRPWTGTGEKLFF. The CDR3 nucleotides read TGTGCCAGCAGCCCGAGACCCTGGACAGGAACAGGAGAAAAACTGTTTTTT.

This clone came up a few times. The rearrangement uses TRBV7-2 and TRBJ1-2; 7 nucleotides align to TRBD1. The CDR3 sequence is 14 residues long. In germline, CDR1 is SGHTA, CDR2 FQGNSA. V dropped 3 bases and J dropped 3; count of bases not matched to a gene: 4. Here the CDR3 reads CASSLVTGDYGYTF. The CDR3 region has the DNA TGTGCCAGCAGCTTGGTAACAGGGGACTATGGCTACACCTTC.

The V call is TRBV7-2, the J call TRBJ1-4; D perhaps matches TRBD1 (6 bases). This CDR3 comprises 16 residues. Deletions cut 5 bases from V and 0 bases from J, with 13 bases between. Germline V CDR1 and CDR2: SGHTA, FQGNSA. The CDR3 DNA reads TGTGCCAGCAGCCGGGACATCACTGCAACTAATGAAAAACTGTTTTTT. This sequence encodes CASSRDITATNEKLFF.

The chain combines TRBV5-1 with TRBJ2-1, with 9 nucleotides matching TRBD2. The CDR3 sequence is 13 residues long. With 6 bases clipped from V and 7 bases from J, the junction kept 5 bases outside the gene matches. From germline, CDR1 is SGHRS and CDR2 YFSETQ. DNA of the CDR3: TGCGCCAGCAATTTGGCGGGGGGGAATGAGCAGTTCTTC. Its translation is CASNLAGGNEQFF.

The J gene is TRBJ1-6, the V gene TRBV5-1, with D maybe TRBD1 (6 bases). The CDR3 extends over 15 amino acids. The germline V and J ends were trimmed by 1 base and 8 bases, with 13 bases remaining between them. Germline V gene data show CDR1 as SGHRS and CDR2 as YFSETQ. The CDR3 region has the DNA TGCGCCAGCAGCTTGACCGGGGACAATTATTCACCCCTCCACTTT. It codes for CASSLTGDNYSPLHF.

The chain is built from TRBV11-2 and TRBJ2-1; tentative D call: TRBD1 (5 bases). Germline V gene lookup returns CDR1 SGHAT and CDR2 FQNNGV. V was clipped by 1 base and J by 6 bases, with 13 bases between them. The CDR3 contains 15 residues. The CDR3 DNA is TGTGCCAGCAGCTTAGGTATCATAGGGGTCAATGAGCAGTTCTTC. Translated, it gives CASSLGIIGVNEQFF.

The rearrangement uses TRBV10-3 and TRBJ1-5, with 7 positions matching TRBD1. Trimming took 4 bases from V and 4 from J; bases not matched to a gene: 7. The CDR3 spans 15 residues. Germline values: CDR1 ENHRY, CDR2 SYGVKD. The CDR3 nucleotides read TGTGCCATCAGTGGAATTGACAGGGTGAATCAGCCCCAGCATTTT. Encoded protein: CAISGIDRVNQPQHF.

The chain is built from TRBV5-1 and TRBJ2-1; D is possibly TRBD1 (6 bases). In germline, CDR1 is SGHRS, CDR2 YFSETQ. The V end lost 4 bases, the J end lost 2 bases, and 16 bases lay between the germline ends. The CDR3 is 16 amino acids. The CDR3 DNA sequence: TGCGCCAGCAGCCCAATGACAGGTCCAACCTACAATGAGCAGTTCTTC. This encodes CASSPMTGPTYNEQFF.

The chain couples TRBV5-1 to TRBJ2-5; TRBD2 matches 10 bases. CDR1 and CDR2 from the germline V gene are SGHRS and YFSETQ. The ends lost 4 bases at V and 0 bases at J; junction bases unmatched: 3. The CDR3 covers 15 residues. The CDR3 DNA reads TGCGCCAGCAGCACTAGCGGGGTGTACCAAGAGACCCAGTACTTC. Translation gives CASSTSGVYQETQYF.

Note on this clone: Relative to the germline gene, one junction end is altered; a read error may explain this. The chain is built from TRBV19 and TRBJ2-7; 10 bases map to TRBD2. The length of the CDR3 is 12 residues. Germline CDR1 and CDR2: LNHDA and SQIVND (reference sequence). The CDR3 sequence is CASSRLAGTLDF. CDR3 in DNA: TGTGCCAGTAGCCGACTAGCGGGTACGCTGGACTTC.

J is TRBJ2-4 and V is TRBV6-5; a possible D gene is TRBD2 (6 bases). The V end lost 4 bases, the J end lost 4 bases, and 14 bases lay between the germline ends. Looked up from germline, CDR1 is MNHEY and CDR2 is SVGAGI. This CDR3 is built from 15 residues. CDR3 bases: TGTGCCAGCAGTTTATACGGGAGCGGGAAAAACATTCAGTACTTC. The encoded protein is CASSLYGSGKNIQYF.

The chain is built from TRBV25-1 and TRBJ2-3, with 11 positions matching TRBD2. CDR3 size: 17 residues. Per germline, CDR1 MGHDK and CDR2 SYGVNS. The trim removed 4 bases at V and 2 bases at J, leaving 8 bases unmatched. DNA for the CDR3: TGTGCCAGCAGTGTCTTCCGACTAGCGGGACCCACAGATACGCAGTATTTT. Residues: CASSVFRLAGPTDTQYF.

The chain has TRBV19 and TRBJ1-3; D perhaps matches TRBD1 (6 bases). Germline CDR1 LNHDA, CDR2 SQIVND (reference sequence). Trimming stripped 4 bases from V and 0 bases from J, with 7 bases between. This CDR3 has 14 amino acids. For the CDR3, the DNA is TGTGCCAGTAGTAGACAGGTCTCTGGAAACACCATATATTTT. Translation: CASSRQVSGNTIYF.

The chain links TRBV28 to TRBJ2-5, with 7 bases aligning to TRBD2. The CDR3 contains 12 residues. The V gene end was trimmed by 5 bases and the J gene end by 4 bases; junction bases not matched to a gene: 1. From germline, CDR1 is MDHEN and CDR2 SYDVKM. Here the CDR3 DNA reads TGTGCCAGCAGTAGCGGGACAGAGACCCAGTACTTC. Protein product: CASSSGTETQYF. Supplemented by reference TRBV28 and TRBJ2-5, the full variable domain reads DVKVTQSSRYLVKRTGEKVFLECVQDMDHENMFWYRQDPGLGLRLIYFSYDVKMKEKGDIPEGYSVSREKKERFSLILESASTNQTSMYLCASSSGTETQYFGPGTRLLVL.

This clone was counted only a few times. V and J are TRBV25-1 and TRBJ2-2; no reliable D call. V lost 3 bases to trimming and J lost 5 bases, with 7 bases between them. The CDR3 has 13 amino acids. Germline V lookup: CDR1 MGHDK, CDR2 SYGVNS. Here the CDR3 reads CASSEVVTGELFF. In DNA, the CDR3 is TGTGCCAGCAGTGAGGTAGTGACCGGGGAGCTGTTTTTT.

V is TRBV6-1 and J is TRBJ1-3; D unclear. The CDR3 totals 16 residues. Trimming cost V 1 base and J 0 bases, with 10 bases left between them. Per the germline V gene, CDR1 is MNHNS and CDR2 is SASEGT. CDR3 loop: CASSEGRGFSGNTIYF. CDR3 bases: TGTGCCAGCAGTGAAGGCCGGGGATTCTCTGGAAACACCATATATTTT.

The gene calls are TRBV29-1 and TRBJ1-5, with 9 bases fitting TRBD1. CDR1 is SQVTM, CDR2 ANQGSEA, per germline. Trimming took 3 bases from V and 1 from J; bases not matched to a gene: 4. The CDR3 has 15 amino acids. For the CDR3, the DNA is TGCAGCGTTGACTCCGGACAGGGGAGCAATCAGCCCCAGCATTTT. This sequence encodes CSVDSGQGSNQPQHF.

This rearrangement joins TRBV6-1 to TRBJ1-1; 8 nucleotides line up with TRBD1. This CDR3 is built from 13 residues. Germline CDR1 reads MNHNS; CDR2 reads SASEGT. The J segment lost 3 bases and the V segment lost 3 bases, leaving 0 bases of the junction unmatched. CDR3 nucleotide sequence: TGTGCCAGCAGTGAGACAGGGGACACTGAAGCTTTCTTT. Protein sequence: CASSETGDTEAFF.

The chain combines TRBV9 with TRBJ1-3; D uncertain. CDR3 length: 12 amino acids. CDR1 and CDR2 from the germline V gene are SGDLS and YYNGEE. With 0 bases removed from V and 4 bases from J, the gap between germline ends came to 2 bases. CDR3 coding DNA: TGTGCCAGCAGCGTAGCGGGAAACACCATATATTTT. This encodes CASSVAGNTIYF.

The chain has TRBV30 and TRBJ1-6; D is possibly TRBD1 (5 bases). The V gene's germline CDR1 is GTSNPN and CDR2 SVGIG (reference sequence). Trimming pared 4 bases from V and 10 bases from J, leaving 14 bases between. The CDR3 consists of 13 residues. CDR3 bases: TGTGCCTGGAAGCCGGGGGGAACCTCACCCCTCCACTTT. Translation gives CAWKPGGTSPLHF.